In this sample, the clone carrying this T cell receptor (beta chain) turned up once. The data were obtained in a study of blood T cell repertoires in COVID-19. Whole-study context: The analysed material was cDNA or gDNA that came from T cells, B-cell-depleted T cells, or PBMCs.

CDR3 length: 14 residues. V trimming: 3 bases; J trimming: 4 bases; junction bases outside the gene matches: 4. CDR1 and CDR2 from the germline V gene are LNHDA and SQIVND (reference sequence). Per the original data handling: Amplification of reference gene primers provided the estimated nucleated cell counts. TCRdb's table, derived via immunoSEQ multiplex PCR, lists solely in-frame clones and lacks some. Clone size and V and J calls were adopted from that table, with D and trimming inferred from the DNA. This table has about 41,000 clones, roughly 87% appearing once. The sequence came from a man in his 60s with acute or convalescent COVID-19. V gene TRBV19 combines with J gene TRBJ2-7; 9 nucleotides agree with TRBD2. Sequencing used peripheral blood. The DNA for the CDR3 is TGTGCCAGTAGTATTGCGGGGGGGGCATACGAGCAGTACTTC. Translating it yields CASSIAGGAYEQYF.